A selection of T cell receptor beta chains follows, all from one sample in a study of T cells in localized non-small cell lung cancer. The repertoire was sequenced with immunoSEQ multiplex PCR; TCRdb's copy has only in-frame clones and lacks some. Among approximately 140,000 clones listed, around 89% were seen once. This specimen was peripheral blood, taken before any cancer treatment. The origin of the receptors is a female donor aged 60 or older with stage I lung adenocarcinoma. CDR3s include the opening cysteine and the closing phenylalanine or tryptophan. A D gene is named only where the DNA matches it firmly. Size tells how often a clone was seen (once, few, many) or the class of an expanded clone, and some rows leave it out.

J	V	D	size	CDR3	DNA
TRBJ2-3	TRBV9	TRBD1	-	CASSPGTGVTDTQYF	TGTGCCAGCAGCCCCGGGACAGGGGTGACAGATACGCAGTATTTT
TRBJ1-1	TRBV18	TRBD1	-	CASSPLGQLNTEAFF	TGTGCCAGCTCACCGTTGGGACAGCTGAACACTGAAGCTTTCTTT
TRBJ2-1	TRBV4-2	-	-	CASSQVGGNNEQFF	TGTGCCAGCAGCCAAGTAGGTGGGAACAATGAGCAGTTCTTC
TRBJ2-2	TRBV2	-	-	CASSERRSGELFF	TGTGCCAGCAGTGAGCGCAGGTCCGGGGAGCTGTTTTTT
TRBJ2-5	TRBV6-5	TRBD1	-	CASSQGTGGTQYF	TGTGCCAGCAGCCAAGGGACAGGAGGGACCCAGTACTTC
TRBJ2-7	TRBV28	TRBD2	-	CASSFSGGYEQYF	TGTGCCAGCAGTTTTTCCGGGGGGTACGAGCAGTACTTC
TRBJ2-7	TRBV6-5	TRBD1	few	CASSPRGGGEQYF	TGTGCCAGCAGTCCCAGAGGGGGCGGTGAGCAGTACTTC
TRBJ2-5	TRBV7-9	-	-	CASSHIGGQETQYF	TGTGCCAGCAGCCATATTGGCGGTCAGGAGACCCAGTACTTC
TRBJ1-4	TRBV20-1	-	-	CSASEEKLFF	TGCAGTGCTAGCGAGGAAAAACTGTTTTTT
TRBJ2-7	TRBV4-1	-	-	CASRGDGYEQYF	TGCGCCAGCAGGGGGGATGGATACGAGCAGTACTTC
TRBJ1-1	TRBV5-1	-	-	CASSPDGQNTEAFF	TGCGCCAGCAGCCCGGACGGGCAGAACACTGAAGCTTTCTTT
TRBJ1-1	TRBV19	-	-	CASSIGDGSSEAFF	TGTGCCAGTAGTATAGGGGATGGGTCCTCTGAAGCTTTCTTT
TRBJ1-5	TRBV19	-	-	CAVRATVDFGPQHF	TGTGCCGTACGCGCGACGGTAGACTTCGGGCCCCAGCATTTT
TRBJ2-5	TRBV5-5	TRBD1	-	CASSLRPQGAVETQYF	TGTGCCAGCAGCTTACGCCCGCAGGGGGCGGTTGAGACCCAGTACTTC
TRBJ2-3	TRBV4-1	TRBD2	-	CASSQPTSGKADTQYF	TGCGCCAGCAGCCAACCCACTAGCGGGAAAGCAGATACGCAGTATTTT
TRBJ2-7	TRBV6-1	TRBD2	-	CASQSGRVPTYEQYF	TGTGCCAGCCAGAGCGGGAGGGTCCCCACCTACGAGCAGTACTTC
TRBJ2-1	TRBV1	-	-	CTSRPGTSGRNEQFF	TGCACCAGCAGACCCGGGACTAGCGGGAGGAATGAGCAGTTCTTC
TRBJ2-3	TRBV5-1	TRBD2	-	CASSSGSGSVTQYF	TGCGCCAGCAGCTCCGGTAGCGGGAGCGTTACGCAGTATTTT
TRBJ1-6	TRBV6-5	-	-	CASTPGRTNSPLHF	TGTGCCAGCACCCCCGGGAGGACGAATTCACCCCTCCACTTT
TRBJ2-3	TRBV11-2	-	-	CASSREINSDTQYF	TGTGCCAGCAGCCGAGAGATAAACTCAGATACGCAGTATTTT
TRBJ2-7	TRBV19	-	-	CASSAELNRPAYEQYF	TGTGCCAGTAGTGCCGAATTGAATCGACCGGCCTACGAGCAGTACTTC
TRBJ2-5	TRBV10-2	-	-	CAGSPSGARETQYF	TGCGCCGGAAGCCCCTCAGGGGCTAGGGAGACCCAGTACTTC
TRBJ2-7	TRBV19	-	-	CASSLGGYGEQYF	TGTGCCAGTAGTTTAGGAGGGTATGGCGAGCAGTACTTC
TRBJ1-2	TRBV19	-	-	CASKDGHYGYTF	TGTGCCAGTAAGGACGGCCACTATGGCTACACCTTC
TRBJ2-5	TRBV5-5	-	-	CASSLVSGEETQYF	TGTGCCAGCAGCTTGGTTTCAGGCGAAGAGACCCAGTACTTC
TRBJ2-2	TRBV10-1	-	-	CASSVEPGLRGELFF	TGCGCCAGCAGCGTGGAGCCGGGACTTCGAGGGGAGCTGTTTTTT
TRBJ2-7	TRBV4-2	TRBD2	-	CASSLYPGGEQYF	TGTGCCAGCAGCTTGTACCCCGGGGGGGAGCAGTACTTC
TRBJ2-1	TRBV19	TRBD1	-	CASSVRDRGFIDEQFF	TGTGCCAGTAGTGTCCGGGACAGGGGGTTCATCGATGAGCAGTTCTTC
TRBJ2-1	TRBV5-1	TRBD2	-	CASSLGVLAGHEQFF	TGCGCCAGCAGCTTGGGGGTTCTAGCGGGCCACGAGCAGTTCTTC
TRBJ1-1	TRBV28	-	-	CASSFRMNTEAFF	TGTGCCAGCAGTTTCAGGATGAACACTGAAGCTTTCTTT
TRBJ2-1	TRBV9	-	-	CASSVAGALKSEQFF	TGTGCCAGCAGCGTAGCTGGGGCCCTAAAGAGTGAGCAGTTCTTC
TRBJ1-5	TRBV7-9	-	-	CASSSTVPHQPQHF	TGTGCCAGCAGCTCGACCGTCCCCCATCAGCCCCAGCATTTT
TRBJ1-2	TRBV19	TRBD1	few	CASSPTGGYGYTF	TGTGCCAGTAGCCCGACAGGGGGCTATGGCTACACCTTC
TRBJ1-1	TRBV28	-	-	CASSDLNTEAFF	TGTGCCAGCAGCGACCTGAACACTGAAGCTTTCTTT
TRBJ2-5	TRBV2	-	-	CASSEIELETQYF	TGTGCCAGCAGTGAAATAGAGTTGGAGACCCAGTACTTC
TRBJ2-2	TRBV28	TRBD1	-	CASSLWTGGGGELFF	TGTGCCAGCAGTTTATGGACAGGGGGTGGCGGGGAGCTGTTTTTT
TRBJ2-7	TRBV27	-	-	CASSVGPYEQYF	TGTGCCAGCAGTGTCGGCCCCTACGAGCAGTACTTC
TRBJ2-3	TRBV25-1	TRBD2	-	CASSGRLAGHTDTQYF	TGTGCCAGCAGTGGGAGACTAGCGGGACACACAGATACGCAGTATTTT
TRBJ2-5	TRBV9	-	-	CASSSTGRSEETQYF	TGTGCCAGCAGCTCTACAGGACGGAGCGAGGAGACCCAGTACTTC
TRBJ2-7	TRBV19	TRBD1	-	CASRPDRGFSYEQYF	TGTGCCAGTAGGCCGGACAGGGGGTTCTCCTACGAGCAGTACTTC
TRBJ2-7	TRBV19	TRBD2	-	CASSIGGRAYEQYF	TGTGCCAGTAGTATTGGCGGGAGGGCGTACGAGCAGTACTTC
TRBJ2-3	TRBV25-1	-	-	CASSDGARIPTDTQYF	TGTGCCAGCAGTGATGGTGCGCGGATTCCCACAGATACGCAGTATTTT
TRBJ2-1	TRBV9	TRBD2	-	CASSTSGLVLNEQFF	TGTGCCAGCAGCACCTCGGGACTAGTTTTGAATGAGCAGTTCTTC
TRBJ1-2	TRBV28	TRBD1	-	CASSSPRTGASSRFNYGYTF	TGTGCCAGCAGTTCTCCAAGGACAGGGGCCTCTTCCCGTTTTAACTATGGCTACACCTTC
TRBJ2-2	TRBV5-1	-	-	CASSPQGLGELFF	TGCGCCAGCAGCCCCCAGGGATTAGGGGAGCTGTTTTTT
TRBJ2-7	TRBV7-9	-	-	CASSLGPAPKQYF	TGTGCCAGCAGCTTAGGTCCTGCTCCTAAGCAGTACTTC
TRBJ1-5	TRBV11-2	-	once	CASSRDSNQPQHF	TGTGCCAGCAGCCGAGATAGCAATCAGCCCCAGCATTTT
TRBJ1-1	TRBV27	-	-	CASSDSLENTEAFF	TGTGCCAGCAGCGATTCGCTGGAGAACACTGAAGCTTTCTTT
TRBJ1-1	TRBV27	TRBD1	once	CATWTGDASTEAFF	TGTGCCACTTGGACAGGGGACGCTTCCACTGAAGCTTTCTTT
TRBJ1-2	TRBV28	-	-	CASSLVGGTDGYTF	TGTGCCAGCAGTTTAGTCGGGGGTACGGATGGCTACACCTTC
TRBJ1-2	TRBV19	-	-	CASSPTANYGYTF	TGTGCCAGTTCCCCGACAGCTAACTATGGCTACACCTTC
TRBJ2-3	TRBV19	-	-	CASPTDTQYF	TGTGCCAGTCCCACAGATACGCAGTATTTT
TRBJ1-5	TRBV30	-	-	CAWSVGGESNQPQHF	TGTGCCTGGAGTGTAGGGGGGGAAAGCAATCAGCCCCAGCATTTT
TRBJ1-1	TRBV7-2	TRBD1	once	CASSPWGTGYEAFF	TGTGCCAGCAGCCCTTGGGGGACAGGCTATGAAGCTTTCTTT
TRBJ2-7	TRBV6-5	TRBD2	-	CASSYRTSGGTYEQYF	TGTGCCAGCAGTTACCGGACTAGCGGGGGAACCTACGAGCAGTACTTC
TRBJ1-1	TRBV28	-	-	CASSFRVMNTEAFF	TGTGCCAGCAGTTTCCGGGTCATGAACACTGAAGCTTTCTTT
TRBJ1-3	TRBV20-1	-	-	CSAREQGFIYF	TGCAGTGCTAGGGAGCAGGGTTTCATATATTTT
TRBJ1-1	TRBV5-1	-	once	CASSLSQVNTEAFF	TGCGCCAGCAGCTTGTCCCAAGTGAACACTGAAGCTTTCTTT